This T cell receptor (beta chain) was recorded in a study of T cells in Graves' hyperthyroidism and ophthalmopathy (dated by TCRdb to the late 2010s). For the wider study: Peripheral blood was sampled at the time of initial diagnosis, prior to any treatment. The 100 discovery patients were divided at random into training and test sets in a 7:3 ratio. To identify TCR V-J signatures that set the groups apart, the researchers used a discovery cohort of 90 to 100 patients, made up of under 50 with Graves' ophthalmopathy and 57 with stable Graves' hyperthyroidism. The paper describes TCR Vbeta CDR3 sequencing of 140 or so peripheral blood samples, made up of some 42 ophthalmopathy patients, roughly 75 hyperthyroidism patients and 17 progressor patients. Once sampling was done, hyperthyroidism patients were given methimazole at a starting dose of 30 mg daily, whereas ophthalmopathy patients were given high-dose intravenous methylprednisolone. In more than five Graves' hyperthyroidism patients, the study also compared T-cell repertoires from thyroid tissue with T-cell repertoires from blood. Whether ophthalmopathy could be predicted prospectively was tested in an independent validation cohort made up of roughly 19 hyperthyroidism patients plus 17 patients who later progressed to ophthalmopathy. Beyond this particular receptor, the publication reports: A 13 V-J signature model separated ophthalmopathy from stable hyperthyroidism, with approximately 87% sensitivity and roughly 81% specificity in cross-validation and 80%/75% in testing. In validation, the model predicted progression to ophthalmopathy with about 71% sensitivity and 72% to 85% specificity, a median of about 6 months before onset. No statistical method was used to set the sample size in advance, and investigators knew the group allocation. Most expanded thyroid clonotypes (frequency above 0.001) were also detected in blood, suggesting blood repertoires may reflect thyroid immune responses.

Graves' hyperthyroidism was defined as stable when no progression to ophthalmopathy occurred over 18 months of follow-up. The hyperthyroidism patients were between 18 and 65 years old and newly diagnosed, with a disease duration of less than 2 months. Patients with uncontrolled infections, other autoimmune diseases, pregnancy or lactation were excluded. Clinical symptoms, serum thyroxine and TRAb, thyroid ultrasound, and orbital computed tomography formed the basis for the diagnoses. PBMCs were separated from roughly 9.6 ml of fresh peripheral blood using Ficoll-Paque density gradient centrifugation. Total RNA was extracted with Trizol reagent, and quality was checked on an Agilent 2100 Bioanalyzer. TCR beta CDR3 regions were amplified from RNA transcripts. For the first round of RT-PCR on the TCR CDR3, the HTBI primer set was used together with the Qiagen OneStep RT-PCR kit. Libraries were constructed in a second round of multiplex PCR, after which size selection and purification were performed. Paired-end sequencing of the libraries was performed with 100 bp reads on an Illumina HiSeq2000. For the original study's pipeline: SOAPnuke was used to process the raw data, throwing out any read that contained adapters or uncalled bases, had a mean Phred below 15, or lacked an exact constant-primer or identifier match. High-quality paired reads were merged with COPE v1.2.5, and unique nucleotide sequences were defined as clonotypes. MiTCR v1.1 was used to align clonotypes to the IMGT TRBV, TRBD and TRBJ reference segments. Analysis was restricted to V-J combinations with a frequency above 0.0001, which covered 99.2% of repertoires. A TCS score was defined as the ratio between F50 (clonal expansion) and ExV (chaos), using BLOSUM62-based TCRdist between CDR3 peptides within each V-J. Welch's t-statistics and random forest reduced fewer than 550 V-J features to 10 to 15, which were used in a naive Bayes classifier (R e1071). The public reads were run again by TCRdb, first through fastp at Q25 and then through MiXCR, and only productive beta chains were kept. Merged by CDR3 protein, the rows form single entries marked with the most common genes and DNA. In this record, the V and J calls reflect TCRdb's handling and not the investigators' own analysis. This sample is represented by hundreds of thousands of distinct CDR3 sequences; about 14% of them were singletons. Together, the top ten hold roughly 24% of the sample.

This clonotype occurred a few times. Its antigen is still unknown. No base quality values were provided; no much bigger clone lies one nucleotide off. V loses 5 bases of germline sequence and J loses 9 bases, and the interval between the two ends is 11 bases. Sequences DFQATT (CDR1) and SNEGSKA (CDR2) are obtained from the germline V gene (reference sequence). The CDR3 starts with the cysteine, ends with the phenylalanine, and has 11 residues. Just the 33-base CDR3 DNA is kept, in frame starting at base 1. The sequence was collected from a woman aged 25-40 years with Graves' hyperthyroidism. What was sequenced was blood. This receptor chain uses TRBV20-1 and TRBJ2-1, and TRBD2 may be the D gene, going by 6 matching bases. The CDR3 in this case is CSAWRAPEQFF. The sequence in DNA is TGCAGTGCTTGGAGGGCCCCTGAGCAGTTCTTC.